Listed here are 22 T cell receptor beta chains from one sample, sequenced in a study of cytomegalovirus exposure and HLA in healthy donors (TCRdb year 2017). Libraries came from the immunoSEQ multiplex PCR assay. A mixture of 60 forward primers for TCR Vbeta segments and 13 reverse primers for TCR Jbeta segments was used in the multiplex PCR. Entries here come from immuneACCESS through TCRdb and include only in-frame sequences with V and J called. Some clones fail to appear in such tables; in the studies checked, an unresolved V gene covers under half of the shortfall, and the cause of the remainder is unknown. For this sample the table gives over 150,000 clones, of which 81% were detected only once. The ten largest clones add up to around 2.2% of the sample. The sample was PBMCs. These receptor sequences come from a woman in her 30s in good health and CMV-seronegative.

The rearrangement links TRBV4-1 to TRBJ2-1, with 9 bases fitting TRBD2. V lost 5 bases and J lost 6; bases outside the gene matches: 14. Per germline, CDR1 MGHRA and CDR2 YSYEKL. The CDR3 is made up of 17 amino acids. CDR3 region: CASSKRLAAEPSNEQFF. DNA for the CDR3: TGCGCCAGCAGCAAACGACTAGCGGCAGAACCCAGCAATGAGCAGTTCTTC.

This clone appeared once. The V call is TRBV7-2, the J call TRBJ2-3, with TRBD1 matching over 7 bases. Losses at the gene ends were 1 base for V and 1 base for J; bases not matched to a gene: 2. The CDR3 has 15 amino acids. Germline assignment: CDR1 SGHTA and CDR2 FQGNSA. The CDR3 bases are TGTGCCAGCAGCTTAGTAACAGGGGGCACAGATACGCAGTATTTT. Encoded protein: CASSLVTGGTDTQYF.

The chain carries TRBV9 and TRBJ1-1; TRBD1 agrees at 7 bases. Germline assignment: CDR1 SGDLS and CDR2 YYNGEE. Trimming cost V 3 bases and J 1 base; bases outside gene matches: 3. The CDR3 spans 14 residues. CDR3 region: CASSAGGANTEAFF. For the CDR3, the DNA is TGTGCCAGCAGCGCAGGGGGTGCGAACACTGAAGCTTTCTTT.

CDR3: CASSPGGVGEKLFF. CDR3 coding DNA: TGTGCCAGCAGTCCCGGGGGGGTGGGAGAAAAACTGTTTTTT. This sequence joins TRBV28 and TRBJ1-4; a weak D match, TRBD1 (5 bases). The germline CDR1 and CDR2 sequences are MDHEN and SYDVKM. The CDR3 totals 14 residues. With 5 bases removed from V and 8 bases from J, the gap between germline ends came to 15 bases.

The V and J genes are TRBV6-1 and TRBJ2-7, with a weak D call TRBD1 (5 bases). This CDR3 has 12 amino acids. Germline V lookup: CDR1 MNHNS, CDR2 SASEGT. V lost 7 bases, J lost 4 bases, and 11 bases lay in between. The CDR3 protein is CASTDQGYEQYF. CDR3 sequence (DNA): TGTGCCAGCACCGACCAGGGTTACGAGCAGTACTTC.

This chain joins TRBV7-2 and TRBJ2-3; TRBD1 matches 9 bases. This CDR3 spans 16 amino acids. CDR1 is SGHTA and CDR2 is FQGNSA in the germline V gene. J lost 0 bases, V lost 2 bases, and 3 bases had no gene match. The CDR3 region has the DNA TGTGCCAGCAGCTTAACCGGGACAGGGAGCACAGATACGCAGTATTTT. Residues: CASSLTGTGSTDTQYF.

The chain couples TRBV7-2 to TRBJ2-7; 13 bases align to TRBD2. J lost 7 bases, V lost 5 bases, and 8 bases had no gene match. CDR1 is SGHTA and CDR2 is FQGNSA in the germline V gene. The CDR3 consists of 15 residues. CDR3 coding DNA: TGTGCCAGCAGCACCAGACTAGCGGGAGGCGGAGAGCAGTACTTC. This encodes CASSTRLAGGGEQYF.

The chain has TRBV7-2 and TRBJ1-5; no firm D call. CDR3 length: 12 residues. The ends were cut back, 2 bases at V and 4 bases at J, with 3 bases in the middle. Germline V gene data show CDR1 as SGHTA and CDR2 as FQGNSA. CDR3 coding DNA: TGTGCCAGCAGCTTATCAAATCAGCCCCAGCATTTT. It codes for CASSLSNQPQHF.

As regards this clone: Relative to the germline gene, one junction end is altered; a read error may explain this. The chain recombines TRBV7-9 with TRBJ2-7; 9 bases align to TRBD2. There are 17 residues in the CDR3. The V gene's germline CDR1 is SEHNR and CDR2 FQNEAQ (reference sequence). The CDR3 sequence: CSSNTIGSGGSPYEQYF. The CDR3 nucleotides read TGTTCCAGCAACACGATCGGGAGCGGGGGGTCACCCTACGAGCAGTACTTC. The full variable domain, rest sourced from reference TRBV7-9 and TRBJ2-7, is DTGVSQNPRHKITKRGQNVTFRCDPISEHNRLYWYRQTLGQGPEFLTYFQNEAQLEKSRLLSDRFSAERPKGSFSTLEIQRTEQGDSAMYLCSSNTIGSGGSPYEQYFGPGTRLTVT.

The rearrangement links TRBV5-4 to TRBJ2-5, with D possibly matching TRBD1 (6 bases). With the DNA end fitting TRBJ2-7 better, the J assignment may be wrong. The CDR3 contains 14 residues. Germline V lookup: CDR1 SGHNT, CDR2 YYREEE (reference sequence). The CDR3 spells CASSLGPRGSEQYF. The CDR3 nucleotides read TGTGCCAGCAGCTTGGGTCCCAGGGGCTCCGAGCAGTACTTC.

This clone occurred a few times. The gene calls are TRBV5-1 and TRBJ1-4, with D possibly being TRBD1 (6 bases). Trimming took off 0 bases at V and 6 bases at J, with 9 bases between the two ends. The CDR3 is made up of 14 amino acids. CDR1 is SGHRS and CDR2 is YFSETQ in the germline V gene. The CDR3 bases are TGCGCCAGCAGCTTGGCGGGGGGCGATGAAAAACTGTTTTTT. It is translated as CASSLAGGDEKLFF.

CDR3 residues: CASSSIKTGARYEQYF. CDR3 coding DNA: TGTGCCAGCAGCTCGATTAAGACAGGGGCCCGATACGAGCAGTACTTC. The chain links TRBV13 to TRBJ2-7, with 8 positions matching TRBD1. CDR1 and CDR2 (germline): PRHDT, FYEKMQ (reference sequence). V shed 4 bases, J shed 4 bases, and the junction held 12 bases outside the gene matches. This CDR3 contains 16 residues. Drawing the rest from reference TRBV13 and TRBJ2-7, the complete variable domain is AAGVIQSPRHLIKEKRETATLKCYPIPRHDTVYWYQQGPGQDPQFLISFYEKMQSDKGSIPDRFSAQQFSDYHSELNMSSLELGDSALYFCASSSIKTGARYEQYFGPGTRLTVT.

V usage is TRBV15 and J usage is TRBJ1-2, with a weak D call TRBD1 (6 bases). Trimming took off 0 bases at V and 11 bases at J, with 16 bases between the two ends. The CDR3 length is 14 residues. Germline V gives CDR1 LNHNV, CDR2 YYDKDF (reference sequence). The CDR3 DNA is TGTGCCACCAGCAGAGAACCCCGTCAGGGGTGGTACACCTTC. It encodes CATSREPRQGWYTF.

V usage is TRBV25-1 and J usage is TRBJ1-6; D remains unclear. The CDR3 is 15 residues long. Germline CDR1 is MGHDK and CDR2 is SYGVNS. V lost 1 base, J lost 9 bases, and 13 bases lay in between. In nucleotides, the CDR3 is TGTGCCAGCAGTGAATTTCTGGGCCCTCTTTCACCCCTCCACTTT. Its translation is CASSEFLGPLSPLHF.

V and J are TRBV4-1 and TRBJ2-7, with TRBD2 matching 10 bases. Per the germline V gene, CDR1 is MGHRA and CDR2 is YSYEKL. With V trimmed by 3 bases and J by 4 bases, 6 bases remained unmatched. The CDR3 consists of 15 residues. CDR3 DNA: TGCGCCAGCAGCCAGCTAGCGGGAGCCCATTACGAGCAGTACTTC. This translates into CASSQLAGAHYEQYF.

V usage is TRBV9 and J usage is TRBJ2-1, with 8 bases aligning to TRBD1. This CDR3 spans 18 amino acids. Per germline, CDR1 SGDLS and CDR2 YYNGEE. Trimming cost V 0 bases and J 0 bases; bases outside gene matches: 8. The CDR3 reads CASSVAMGDRSSYNEQFF. The DNA of the CDR3 is TGTGCCAGCAGCGTAGCTATGGGGGACAGGAGCTCCTACAATGAGCAGTTCTTC.

This rearrangement joins TRBV6-1 to TRBJ1-3; 9 nucleotides agree with TRBD1. V shed 4 bases, J shed 2 bases, and the junction held 12 bases outside the gene matches. CDR1 is MNHNS and CDR2 is SASEGT in the germline V gene. The CDR3 has 18 residues. The CDR3 coding sequence is TGTGCCAGCAGTGCCTTGAGTACCGGGACAGGGCCTGGAAACACCATATATTTT. Amino acid sequence: CASSALSTGTGPGNTIYF.

The chain carries TRBV4-1 and TRBJ2-1; D is possibly TRBD2 (5 bases). Germline values: CDR1 MGHRA, CDR2 YSYEKL. The V end was cut by 1 base, the J end by 0 bases, with 10 bases between. This CDR3 has 16 amino acids. Here the CDR3 reads CASSQAFEGSYNEQFF. The CDR3 bases are TGCGCCAGCAGCCAAGCTTTCGAGGGCTCCTACAATGAGCAGTTCTTC.

The chain uses TRBV5-6 and TRBJ1-5; D unresolved. This CDR3 has 14 residues. V gave up 1 base and J gave up 6 bases, with 11 bases separating them. Looked up from germline, CDR1 is SGHDT and CDR2 is YYEEEE. The CDR3 is CASSLSQIRQPQHF. In DNA form, the CDR3 reads TGTGCCAGCAGCTTGAGTCAGATCCGTCAGCCCCAGCATTTT.

The gene calls are TRBV19 and TRBJ2-2, with 7 bases that match TRBD1. Germline V lookup: CDR1 LNHDA, CDR2 SQIVND (reference sequence). The CDR3 loop spans 15 amino acids. The J segment lost 0 bases and the V segment lost 8 bases, leaving 6 bases of the junction unmatched. The CDR3, as DNA: TGTGCCAGTCGGGGACAGTTCGCGAACACCGGGGAGCTGTTTTTT. The encoded protein is CASRGQFANTGELFF.

CDR3 sequence reads: CASSEQGYYGYTF. The CDR3 region has the DNA TGTGCCAGCAGTGAACAGGGGTACTATGGCTACACCTTC. The J gene is TRBJ1-2, the V gene TRBV2; D perhaps matches TRBD1 (6 bases). V was trimmed by 2 bases and J by 3 bases, leaving 7 bases between them. The CDR3 covers 13 residues. Germline lookup yields CDR1 SNHLY and CDR2 FYNNEI.

Regarding this clone: The junction departs from germline at one end; a sequencing error may be responsible. The chain couples TRBV7-9 to TRBJ1-1; 9 bases are shared with TRBD1. CDR3 length equals 16 residues. From germline, CDR1 is SEHNR and CDR2 FQNEAQ (reference sequence). The CDR3 DNA reads TGTTCCAGCAGCTTATCCGGACAGGGGATGAACACTGAAGCTTTCTTT. Protein product: CSSSLSGQGMNTEAFF.